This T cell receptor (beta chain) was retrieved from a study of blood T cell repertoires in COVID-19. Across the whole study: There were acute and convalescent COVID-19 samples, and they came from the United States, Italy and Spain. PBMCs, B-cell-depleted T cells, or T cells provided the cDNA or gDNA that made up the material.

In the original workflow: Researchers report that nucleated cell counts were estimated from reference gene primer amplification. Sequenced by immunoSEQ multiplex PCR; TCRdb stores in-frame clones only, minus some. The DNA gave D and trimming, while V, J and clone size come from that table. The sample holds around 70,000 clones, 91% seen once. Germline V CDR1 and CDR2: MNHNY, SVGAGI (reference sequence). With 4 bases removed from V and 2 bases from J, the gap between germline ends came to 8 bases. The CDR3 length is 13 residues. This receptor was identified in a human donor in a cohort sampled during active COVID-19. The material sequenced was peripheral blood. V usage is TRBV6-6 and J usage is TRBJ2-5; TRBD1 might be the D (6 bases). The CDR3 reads CASSSGQQETQYF. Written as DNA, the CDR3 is TGTGCCAGCAGTTCAGGACAGCAAGAGACCCAGTACTTC.